A single T cell receptor beta chain is shown here with its context. As yet, its antigen is unknown. Generated by immunoSEQ multiplex PCR, the TCRdb table keeps only in-frame clones and is missing some. The table shows 80,000 to 100,000 clones, with 87% occurring only once. These data belong to a study of cytomegalovirus exposure and HLA in healthy donors. Across the study: The platform used for the 110 or so validation repertoires matched that of the roughly 630 first-cohort repertoires, a later analysis reported.

Study-level results: First-cohort TCR clusters were later found to tend to co-occur in the roughly 130 validation repertoires. Cytomegalovirus-associated TCR beta chains were listed, numbering around 150.

The receptor comes from a man between 18 and 29 years old in good health and CMV-seropositive. Sequences were obtained from PBMCs.

The CDR3 here is CASSSPLQGTGYTF. Here the CDR3 DNA reads TGTGCCAGCAGCTCCCCCCTCCAAGGGACAGGCTACACCTTC. V and J are TRBV11-2 and TRBJ1-2; weak D call: TRBD1 (6 bases). Trimming pared 4 bases from V and 8 bases from J, leaving 17 bases between. Germline lookup yields CDR1 SGHAT and CDR2 FQNNGV. The CDR3 consists of 14 residues.